Each of the 25 T cell receptor beta chains below was sequenced from the same sample in a study of regulatory T cells in long-lasting Graves disease. Time point described: newly diagnosed GD, antithyroid drugs for less than 3 months. The TCR library was made from RNA that had been extracted from PBMCs in TRIzol. CDR3-region Arm-PCR and iRepertoire HTBI primers produced the TCR beta libraries. Each CDR3 protein is one row after TCRdb ran MiXCR on the multiplex PCR reads. The repertoire has some 410,000 distinct CDR3 sequences, about 15% of them found once; the top ten carry about 10%. These data were also filed under a second study, of T cells in Graves' hyperthyroidism and ophthalmopathy.

The specimen was peripheral blood mononuclear cells (PBMCs), collected at new diagnosis, from a patient treated with antithyroid drugs. These receptors originate from a woman aged 25 to 45 with Graves disease.

Many counts were recorded for this clonotype. This chain joins TRBV10-1 and TRBJ2-7; D is undetermined. The CDR3 is made up of 17 amino acids. V lost 6 bases and J lost 7, with 28 bases in between. The germline V gene has CDR1 WNHNN and CDR2 SYGVQD (reference sequence). CDR3: CASRHDTEITFLWEQYF. CDR3 sequence (DNA): TGCGCCAGCAGACATGATACGGAAATAACCTTCCTTTGGGAGCAGTACTTC.

This clonotype was seen a few times. The chain couples TRBV24-1 to TRBJ2-1, with 7 bases that match TRBD2. CDR1 and CDR2 from the germline V gene are KGHDR and SFDVKD. This CDR3 spans 16 amino acids. V lost 1 base and J lost 6; bases outside the gene matches: 8. The chain's CDR3 is CATSDLASGVPNEQFF. CDR3 sequence (DNA): TGTGCCACCAGTGATTTAGCTAGCGGAGTCCCCAATGAGCAGTTCTTC.

This clonotype was detected ten times or more. The J gene is TRBJ2-3, the V gene TRBV12-3 or TRBV12-4; TRBD2 might be the D (5 bases). The V and J ends lost 0 bases and 4 bases respectively, with 11 bases between them. The CDR3 runs to 15 residues. CDR3 DNA: TGTGCCAGCAGTTTAGCAATACTGGGAGCAGATACGCAGTATTTT. Amino acid sequence: CASSLAILGADTQYF.

This chain uses TRBV28 with TRBJ1-5; D remains ambiguous. Germline V gene sequence: CDR1 MDHEN, CDR2 SYDVKM. CDR3 size: 15 residues. Trimming left V 6 bases short and J 0 bases short, with 12 bases between. The CDR3 sequence is CASRLSSYSNQPQHF. In nucleotides, the CDR3 is TGTGCCAGCAGATTAAGCTCTTATAGCAATCAGCCCCAGCATTTT.

In this sample, this clonotype turned up many times. The chain combines TRBV14 with TRBJ2-7, with 11 bases matching TRBD2. Germline V CDR1 and CDR2: SGHDN, FVKESK. After removal of 4 bases from V and 5 bases from J, the junction contained 7 bases not matched to a gene. This CDR3 is built from 15 residues. Here the CDR3 DNA reads TGTGCCAGCAGCCGAACTAGCGGGAGTTCCGACGAGCAGTACTTC. It translates to CASSRTSGSSDEQYF.

There are a few counts of this clonotype. V usage is TRBV12-3 or TRBV12-4 and J usage is TRBJ2-2; 8 bases fit TRBD2. This CDR3 is built from 14 residues. J lost 8 bases, V lost 7 bases, and 9 bases had no gene match. The CDR3 sequence: CASTRGGGIGELFF. The CDR3 DNA sequence: TGTGCCAGCACCCGGGGGGGGGGAATAGGGGAGCTGTTTTTT.

This clonotype was detected many times. The V call is TRBV4-2, the J call TRBJ1-2; 7 nucleotides agree with TRBD1. Germline V lookup: CDR1 LGHNA, CDR2 YNFKEQ. The trim removed 3 bases at V and 4 bases at J, leaving 11 bases unmatched. The CDR3 covers 16 residues. CDR3 in amino acids: CASSQTPAGGGYGYTF. In DNA, the CDR3 is TGTGCCAGCAGCCAGACCCCCGCAGGGGGAGGCTATGGCTACACCTTC.

This clonotype was detected only a few times. This may come from a read error, since a much larger clone is one base off. The chain couples TRBV28 to TRBJ1-2; TRBD1 agrees at 8 bases. CDR1 is MDHEN, CDR2 SYDVKM, per germline. The CDR3 loop spans 15 amino acids. J gave up 12 bases and V 2 bases, and 14 bases lay outside the gene matches. The CDR3 spells CASSLGPGRGLDHTF. In nucleotides, the CDR3 is TGTGCCAGCAGTTTAGGTCCGGGCAGGGGGCTTGACCACACCTTC.

The table lists this clonotype with many counts. J is TRBJ2-3 and V is TRBV18; D call uncertain. CDR1 KGHSH and CDR2 LQKENI come from the germline V gene. CDR3 length: 15 residues. V was trimmed by 1 base and J by 2 bases, leaving 10 bases between them. The CDR3 spells CASSPLRSDTDTQYF. Written as DNA, the CDR3 is TGTGCCAGCTCACCACTCAGGAGCGACACAGATACGCAGTATTTT.

The rearrangement links TRBV28 to TRBJ2-3; 9 bases fit TRBD2. This CDR3 region has 14 residues. The junction had 7 bases not matched to a gene; V was cut back by 8 bases and J by 4 bases. Germline lookup yields CDR1 MDHEN and CDR2 SYDVKM. This chain's CDR3 is CASRGAGGPDTQYF. The CDR3 nucleotides read TGTGCCAGCCGGGGCGCGGGAGGGCCAGATACGCAGTATTTT.

This clonotype was observed a handful of times. J is TRBJ2-4 and V is TRBV7-9; D unclear. The germline gives CDR1 SEHNR, CDR2 FQNEAQ (reference sequence). The length of the CDR3 is 14 residues. V was trimmed by 7 bases and J by 4 bases, leaving 14 bases between them. The CDR3 spells CASTTTELKNIQYF. Here the CDR3 DNA reads TGTGCCAGCACCACCACCGAGCTAAAAAACATTCAGTACTTC.

This clonotype was observed many times. The chain carries TRBV7-6 and TRBJ2-1; TRBD2 agrees at 11 bases. The CDR3 is 15 residues long. With V trimmed by 5 bases and J by 8 bases, 8 bases remained unmatched. CDR1 and CDR2 (germline): SGHVS, FNYEAQ. CDR3 nucleotides: TGTGCCAGCAGCACACCTAGCGGGAGGTTTGATGAGCAGTTCTTC. Translating gives CASSTPSGRFDEQFF.

This clonotype has a count of ten or more. This chain uses TRBV5-1 with TRBJ2-3; D is possibly TRBD1 (5 bases). The CDR3 contains 16 residues. The V end lost 4 bases, the J end lost 0 bases, and 15 bases lay between the germline ends. From germline, CDR1 is SGHRS and CDR2 YFSETQ. In nucleotides, the CDR3 is TGCGCCAGCAGCAAGGATCAGGGCGCTAGCACAGATACGCAGTATTTT. This sequence encodes CASSKDQGASTDTQYF. The complete variable domain, with remaining parts taken from reference TRBV5-1 and TRBJ2-3, reads KAGVTQTPRYLIKTRGQQVTLSCSPISGHRSVSWYQQTPGQGLQFLFEYFSETQRNKGNFPGRFSGRQFSNSRSEMNVSTLELGDSALYLCASSKDQGASTDTQYFGPGTRLTVL.

To note about this clonotype: A much larger clone sits a single nucleotide away, making a read error possible. The chain uses TRBV18 and TRBJ2-5, with D possibly being TRBD2 (5 bases). Germline V lookup: CDR1 KGHSH, CDR2 LQKENI. This CDR3 comprises 13 residues. Written as DNA, the CDR3 is TGTGCCAGCTCACCACCTTCAGCGGAGACCCCGTACTTC. Amino acids: CASSPPSAETPYF.

The table lists this clonotype with a few counts. As DNA, the CDR3 is TGCAGTGCTACGAGACAGGGTTTAGGTGAGACCCAGTACTTC. This translates into CSATRQGLGETQYF. This rearrangement joins TRBV20-1 to TRBJ2-5; 7 bases fit TRBD1. V dropped 4 bases and J dropped 5; count of bases not matched to a gene: 10. Per germline, CDR1 DFQATT and CDR2 SNEGSKA (reference sequence). The CDR3 runs to 14 residues.

The DNA of the CDR3 is TGTGCCAGTAGTATAGAGCCTAGCGGGAGTAAGGACGGTGAGCAGTTCTTC. Translated: CASSIEPSGSKDGEQFF. The gene calls are TRBV19 and TRBJ2-1; TRBD2 agrees at 10 bases. The ends lost 0 bases at V and 9 bases at J; junction bases unmatched: 11. The germline V gene encodes CDR1 LNHDA and CDR2 SQIVND (reference sequence). This CDR3 is built from 17 residues.

A remark on this clonotype: It is likely a read error: a sequence one base away is far more abundant. This chain connects TRBV6-2 or TRBV6-3 to TRBJ1-1; TRBD1 is a possible D gene (5 bases). Germline CDR1 reads MNHEY; CDR2 reads SVGEGT. V dropped 5 bases and J dropped 2 bases, with 12 bases sitting between them. The CDR3 has 14 amino acids. This chain's CDR3 is CASSKRRGNTEAFF. DNA for the CDR3: TGTGCCAGCAGTAAACGAAGGGGCAACACTGAAGCTTTCTTT.

The chain uses TRBV10-2 and TRBJ2-7; D is ambiguous. Per germline, CDR1 WSHSY and CDR2 SAAADI. With 8 bases removed from V and 1 base from J, the gap between germline ends came to 12 bases. The CDR3 is made up of 13 amino acids. CDR3 coding DNA: TGCGCCAGCGGGTGGGTGCGATCCTACGAGCAGTACTTC. Protein sequence: CASGWVRSYEQYF.

This clonotype has a count of ten or more. The gene calls are TRBV6-1 and TRBJ2-3; 9 bases line up with TRBD2. This CDR3 region has 14 residues. The germline V gene encodes CDR1 MNHNS and CDR2 SASEGT. The ends lost 7 bases at V and 0 bases at J; junction bases unmatched: 2. The CDR3: CASNLAGSTDTQYF. For the CDR3, the DNA is TGTGCCAGCAACCTAGCGGGAAGCACAGATACGCAGTATTTT.

This clonotype was found many times. V and J are TRBV20-1 and TRBJ2-3; D gene uncertain. CDR3 size: 15 residues. Trimming took off 2 bases at V and 5 bases at J, with 17 bases between the two ends. CDR1 and CDR2 from the germline V gene are DFQATT and SNEGSKA (reference sequence). CDR3 region: CSARPPHGSGDTQYF. The CDR3 DNA is TGCAGTGCTAGACCACCACACGGCAGTGGAGATACGCAGTATTTT.

This clonotype was observed at least ten times. The chain links TRBV20-1 to TRBJ1-4; D is uncertain. The CDR3 extends over 10 amino acids. With 3 bases removed from V and 14 bases from J, the gap between germline ends came to 10 bases. CDR1 is DFQATT and CDR2 is SNEGSKA in the germline V gene (reference sequence). As DNA, the CDR3 is TGCAGTGCTAGCCGGGAGGTTCTGTTTTTT. Its translation is CSASREVLFF.

This clonotype has ten or more counts. The rearrangement links TRBV28 to TRBJ2-7, with D possibly matching TRBD1 (7 bases). V gave up 5 bases and J gave up 3 bases, with 17 bases separating them. The CDR3 length is 15 residues. Looked up from germline, CDR1 is MDHEN and CDR2 is SYDVKM. The CDR3 bases are TGTGCCAGCAGTGGGGGGAAGGGGGCCTACTACGAGCAGTACTTC. Residues: CASSGGKGAYYEQYF.

As regards this clonotype: This may be a read error, as it is one base from a much larger clone. This sequence joins TRBV4-3 and TRBJ2-1; D perhaps matches TRBD1 (5 bases). This CDR3 spans 15 amino acids. Per germline, CDR1 LGHNA and CDR2 YSLEER. DNA of the CDR3: TGCGCCAGCAGCCAACGGACATTGGGCTACGATGAGCAGTTCTTC. Translating it yields CASSQRTLGYDEQFF.

In regard to this clonotype: At one end, the junction sequence differs from germline, possibly due to a read error. The chain joins TRBV30 to TRBJ1-5, with D tentatively TRBD1 (6 bases). CDR3 size: 13 residues. Germline loops: CDR1 GTSNPN, CDR2 SVGIG (reference sequence). The CDR3 DNA reads as TGTGCCTGGAGTAAGGGGGGTAATCAGCCCCAGCGTTTT. As protein: CAWSKGGNQPQRF.

This clonotype was seen at least ten times. The chain has TRBV7-8 and TRBJ1-5; D gene unclear. Trimming took off 1 base at V and 4 bases at J, with 8 bases between the two ends. CDR3 length equals 14 residues. CDR1 is SGHVS, CDR2 FQNEAQ, per germline. CDR3 region: CASSLGVFNQPQHF. CDR3 bases: TGTGCCAGCAGCTTAGGTGTATTTAATCAGCCCCAGCATTTT.